The 30 T cell receptor beta chains presented below share a single source sample, sequenced in a study of blood T cell repertoires in COVID-19. Here immunoSEQ multiplex PCR was the method, and the copy in TCRdb shows in-frame clones only, minus some. The table records 200,000 to 250,000 clones, nearly 85% of them present only once. The sample taken for sequencing was peripheral blood. These receptors came from a woman in her twenties or thirties with COVID-19, enrolled during active disease.

This clone came up a few times. The chain uses TRBV11-2 and TRBJ2-2; the D is unclear. Trimming stripped 5 bases from V and 9 bases from J, with 13 bases between. CDR3 length equals 13 residues. Per germline, CDR1 SGHAT and CDR2 FQNNGV. The CDR3 DNA is TGTGCCAGCAGCGGTCGGTTTCACCGGGAGCTGTTTTTT. It translates to CASSGRFHRELFF.

The chain is built from TRBV6-2 or TRBV6-3 and TRBJ2-1; no clear D gene. V was trimmed by 4 bases and J by 6 bases, leaving 13 bases between them. CDR3 length: 14 amino acids. Looked up from germline, CDR1 is MNHEY and CDR2 is SVGEGT. The CDR3 loop reads CASSFSPLGNEQFF. Here the CDR3 DNA reads TGTGCCAGCAGTTTCTCACCCCTAGGCAATGAGCAGTTCTTC.

The chain is built from TRBV18 and TRBJ2-7; 7 positions agree with TRBD2. This CDR3 is 14 amino acids long. CDR1 is KGHSH, CDR2 LQKENI, per germline. Trimming removed 5 bases from V and 3 bases from J; junction bases left unmatched: 7. CDR3 loop: CASSITSDSYEQYF. The CDR3 nucleotides are TGTGCCAGCTCAATTACTAGCGATAGCTACGAGCAGTACTTC.

The chain combines TRBV6-2 or TRBV6-3 with TRBJ1-2; D is perhaps TRBD1 (5 bases). CDR3 length: 14 residues. V was clipped by 6 bases and J by 4 bases, with 15 bases between them. CDR1 and CDR2 (germline): MNHEY, SVGEGT. The CDR3 here is CASSGVGGSYGYTF. DNA for the CDR3: TGTGCCAGCAGCGGCGTCGGGGGTTCCTATGGCTACACCTTC.

This chain uses TRBV5-1 with TRBJ2-1; TRBD2 aligns across 15 bases. CDR1 and CDR2 (germline): SGHRS, YFSETQ. Trimming removed 4 bases from V and 2 bases from J; junction bases left unmatched: 7. The CDR3 length is 18 residues. The CDR3 nucleotides read TGCGCCAGCAGCCCAGGACTAGCGGGGGGGATCACCTACAATGAGCAGTTCTTC. Translated: CASSPGLAGGITYNEQFF.

This chain connects TRBV28 to TRBJ1-3; D is perhaps TRBD1 (6 bases). V shed 6 bases and J shed 5 bases, with 20 bases lying between them. This CDR3 region has 16 residues. In germline, CDR1 is MDHEN, CDR2 SYDVKM. The CDR3 DNA follows: TGTGCCAGCAGGGGGGCCGGGACCCGGCTCCGAAACACCATATATTTT. It encodes CASRGAGTRLRNTIYF.

The V and J genes are TRBV14 and TRBJ2-2; D unclear. The V gene's germline CDR1 is SGHDN and CDR2 FVKESK. CDR3 size: 15 residues. Between the trimmed V and J ends, which lost 1 base and 2 bases, there was a span of 8 bases. CDR3: CASSQVQLNTGELFF. The CDR3 region has the DNA TGTGCCAGCAGCCAAGTACAGCTAAACACCGGGGAGCTGTTTTTT.

The chain joins TRBV18 to TRBJ1-1; tentatively, D is TRBD1 (5 bases). The V gene's germline CDR1 is KGHSH and CDR2 LQKENI. The V end lost 5 bases, the J end lost 0 bases, and 13 bases lay between the germline ends. The CDR3 is 15 residues long. CDR3 loop: CASSLTQDMNTEAFF. The DNA of the CDR3 is TGTGCCAGCTCATTGACACAGGACATGAACACTGAAGCTTTCTTT.

V usage is TRBV28 and J usage is TRBJ2-3; D not certain. Trimming took 6 bases from V and 1 from J, leaving 20 bases between them. This CDR3 is built from 17 residues. CDR1 is MDHEN and CDR2 is SYDVKM in the germline V gene. CDR3 loop: CASSATFYEQGTDTQYF. The CDR3 coding sequence is TGTGCCAGCAGCGCGACCTTCTACGAGCAGGGCACAGATACGCAGTATTTT.

The chain uses TRBV5-6 and TRBJ1-4; 7 positions agree with TRBD1. CDR3 length equals 15 residues. The germline CDR1 and CDR2 sequences are SGHDT and YYEEEE. Losses at the gene ends were 3 bases for V and 5 bases for J; bases not matched to a gene: 7. In DNA, the CDR3 is TGTGCCAGCAGCTCGGGGCCCAGGGGGAATGAAAAACTGTTTTTT. Translation gives CASSSGPRGNEKLFF.

The V and J genes are TRBV4-1 and TRBJ2-3; 12 bases map to TRBD1. Looked up from germline, CDR1 is MGHRA and CDR2 is YSYEKL. V shed 5 bases and J 6 bases; nucleotides not matched to a gene: 12. This CDR3 contains 17 residues. CDR3 bases: TGCGCCAGCAGCAAATCATCCGGGACAGGGGGCAGGGATACGCAGTATTTT. Its protein is CASSKSSGTGGRDTQYF.

The chain uses TRBV12-1 and TRBJ2-5; TRBD1 reflects the table's D call only, with no check against the DNA. TRBV12-1 is deemed a pseudogene. The CDR3 extends over 14 amino acids. The CDR3, as DNA: TGTGCCAGCAGCTTGTACCGCGCAACAGGGGCCCAGTACTTC. It encodes CASSLYRATGAQYF.

J is TRBJ1-4 and V is TRBV5-6; no clear D. V lost 3 bases and J lost 0, with 6 bases in between. Germline assignment: CDR1 SGHDT and CDR2 YYEEEE. CDR3 length: 14 residues. The CDR3 nucleotides are TGTGCCAGCAGCTCTAGCCCAACTAATGAAAAACTGTTTTTT. Residues: CASSSSPTNEKLFF.

The rearrangement joins TRBV28 to TRBJ1-2, with TRBD1 matching 8 bases. The CDR3 covers 13 residues. The J segment lost 7 bases and the V segment lost 3 bases, leaving 4 bases of the junction unmatched. The germline gives CDR1 MDHEN, CDR2 SYDVKM. In nucleotides, the CDR3 is TGTGCCAGCAGTTTGCAGGGGGCGGGTGGCTACACCTTC. Residues: CASSLQGAGGYTF.

The chain recombines TRBV6-5 with TRBJ2-7, with D maybe TRBD1 (5 bases). V lost 7 bases to trimming and J lost 5 bases, with 9 bases between them. Germline V lookup: CDR1 MNHEY, CDR2 SVGAGI. There are 11 residues in the CDR3. The CDR3 region has the DNA TGTGCCAGCAAGCCAGGGAACGAGCAGTACTTC. Its protein product is CASKPGNEQYF.

The chain employs TRBV27 and TRBJ2-7, with 7 bases matching TRBD1. The CDR3 has 19 residues. V was clipped by 5 bases and J by 6 bases; unmatched bases: 25. CDR1 and CDR2 from the germline V gene are MNHEY and SMNVEV (reference sequence). The CDR3 region is CASSARQGRVGLRGFEQYF. The CDR3 DNA follows: TGTGCCAGCAGTGCCCGACAGGGAAGGGTAGGACTGAGGGGATTCGAGCAGTACTTC.

The rearrangement links TRBV6-2 or TRBV6-3 to TRBJ2-7; 8 bases map to TRBD2. The V gene end was trimmed by 5 bases and the J gene end by 2 bases; junction bases not matched to a gene: 2. CDR1 MNHEY and CDR2 SVGEGT come from the germline V gene. This CDR3 has 13 residues. The CDR3 sequence is CASSDGRAYEQYF. CDR3 sequence (DNA): TGTGCCAGCAGTGACGGGAGGGCCTACGAGCAGTACTTC.

The chain is built from TRBV7-3 and TRBJ2-5; 11 bases fit TRBD1. The CDR3 totals 15 residues. From germline, CDR1 is SGHTA and CDR2 FQGTGA. V shed 5 bases, J shed 5 bases, and the junction held 7 bases outside the gene matches. The CDR3 nucleotides read TGTGCCAGCAGCCGGGGACAGGGGGAGGGTGAGACCCAGTACTTC. Translating it yields CASSRGQGEGETQYF.

Turning to this clone: Other DNA sequences within the sample encode an identical CDR3. The chain is built from TRBV4-3 and TRBJ2-3; D possibly corresponds to TRBD2 (5 bases). The CDR3 spans 14 residues. CDR1 is LGHNA, CDR2 YSLEER, per germline. With 0 bases removed from V and 3 bases from J, the gap between germline ends came to 7 bases. As DNA, the CDR3 is TGCGCCAGCAGCCAAGATACGGGGACAGATACGCAGTATTTT. This encodes CASSQDTGTDTQYF.

The gene calls are TRBV15 and TRBJ2-6, with a possible D match to TRBD1 (5 bases). The CDR3 extends over 15 amino acids. Germline V CDR1 and CDR2: LNHNV, YYDKDF (reference sequence). Trimming stripped 4 bases from V and 0 bases from J, with 7 bases between. The CDR3 DNA reads as TGTGCCACCAGCATCACAGGCTCTGGGGCCAACGTCCTGACTTTC. This translates into CATSITGSGANVLTF.

The rearrangement uses TRBV18 and TRBJ1-2; a possible D gene is TRBD1 (5 bases). This CDR3 region has 13 residues. Between the trimmed V and J ends, which lost 3 bases and 7 bases, there was a span of 12 bases. Germline V lookup: CDR1 KGHSH, CDR2 LQKENI. In nucleotides, the CDR3 is TGTGCCAGCTCACCGAAAGGGGCTGGTGGCTACACCTTC. This translates into CASSPKGAGGYTF.

V and J are TRBV5-1 and TRBJ2-2, with TRBD2 matching 7 bases. Germline lookup yields CDR1 SGHRS and CDR2 YFSETQ. V was clipped by 0 bases and J by 4 bases; unmatched bases: 3. The CDR3 contains 15 residues. The CDR3 sequence: CASSLGAGVTGELFF. DNA of the CDR3: TGCGCCAGCAGCTTGGGTGCGGGGGTCACCGGGGAGCTGTTTTTT.

The chain links TRBV5-1 to TRBJ1-2; 9 positions match TRBD1. The germline V gene encodes CDR1 SGHRS and CDR2 YFSETQ. This CDR3 is 17 amino acids long. Germline trimming cut 0 bases from V and 8 bases from J; bases unmatched to any gene: 14. CDR3 bases: TGCGCCAGCAGCTTGGGCCGGGACAGGGAGCCGGTTGGGGGCTACACCTTC. This codes for CASSLGRDREPVGGYTF.

The chain carries TRBV2 and TRBJ2-7; weak D call: TRBD2 (5 bases). The CDR3 sequence is 15 residues long. Per germline, CDR1 SNHLY and CDR2 FYNNEI. The germline V and J ends were trimmed by 7 bases and 5 bases, with 21 bases remaining between them. The CDR3 sequence: CASTRSGLDPHEQYF. The CDR3 nucleotides read TGTGCCAGCACCCGAAGCGGACTCGATCCTCACGAGCAGTACTTC.

This chain uses TRBV2 with TRBJ2-3, with 11 bases identical to TRBD2. This CDR3 region has 12 residues. The V gene's germline CDR1 is SNHLY and CDR2 FYNNEI. The V gene end was trimmed by 6 bases and the J gene end by 10 bases; junction bases not matched to a gene: 3. CDR3 in amino acids: CASRKTSGAQYF. The CDR3 bases are TGTGCCAGCAGAAAGACTAGCGGGGCGCAGTATTTT.

This chain connects TRBV9 to TRBJ2-7, with D possibly TRBD2 on 5 matching bases. Germline CDR1 reads SGDLS; CDR2 reads YYNGEE. The CDR3 is made up of 11 amino acids. V lost 4 bases to trimming and J lost 5 bases, with 7 bases between them. In nucleotides, the CDR3 is TGTGCCAGCAGCCCCGGGAACGAGCAGTACTTC. Encoded protein: CASSPGNEQYF.

This clone was found a few times. J is TRBJ2-3 and V is TRBV18; D is perhaps TRBD1 (5 bases). The CDR3 loop spans 14 amino acids. From germline, CDR1 is KGHSH and CDR2 LQKENI. V lost 2 bases and J 2 bases, leaving 8 bases between the germline ends. The CDR3 reads CASSPETATDTQYF. CDR3 DNA: TGTGCCAGCTCACCAGAGACAGCCACAGATACGCAGTATTTT.

The chain carries TRBV7-2 and TRBJ1-6, with D tentatively TRBD1 (5 bases). Germline CDR1 and CDR2: SGHTA and FQGNSA. The CDR3 contains 15 residues. V lost 0 bases and J 8 bases, leaving 11 bases between the germline ends. The CDR3 region is CASSLAGGGYSPLHF. The CDR3 DNA reads TGTGCCAGCAGCTTAGCTGGGGGAGGTTATTCACCCCTCCACTTT. The complete variable domain, with remaining parts taken from reference TRBV7-2 and TRBJ1-6, reads GAGVSQSPSNKVTEKGKDVELRCDPISGHTALYWYRQSLGQGLEFLIYFQGNSAPDKSGLPSDRFSAERTGGSVSTLTIQRTQQEDSAVYLCASSLAGGGYSPLHFGNGTRLTVT.

This chain uses TRBV9 with TRBJ1-1, with D possibly being TRBD1 (5 bases). Trimming stripped 4 bases from V and 4 bases from J, with 14 bases between. The germline CDR1 and CDR2 sequences are SGDLS and YYNGEE. The CDR3 runs to 14 residues. The CDR3 here is CASSLRAGLTEAFF. DNA of the CDR3: TGTGCCAGCAGCCTACGGGCAGGGCTCACTGAAGCTTTCTTT. Complete variable domain (other parts from reference TRBV9 and TRBJ1-1): DSGVTQTPKHLITATGQRVTLRCSPRSGDLSVYWYQQSLDQGLQFLIQYYNGEERAKGNILERFSAQQFPDLHSELNLSSLELGDSALYFCASSLRAGLTEAFFGQGTRLTVV.

This clone was seen once. The chain has TRBV19 and TRBJ2-5; the match to TRBD1 covers 7 bases. Unmatched junction bases numbered 12, after V lost 5 bases and J lost 9 bases. This CDR3 contains 14 residues. Germline CDR1 is LNHDA and CDR2 is SQIVND (reference sequence). The DNA for the CDR3 is TGTGCCAGTAGTTCCGGGACAGCGAAGTCGGCCCAGTACTTC. It yields the protein CASSSGTAKSAQYF.